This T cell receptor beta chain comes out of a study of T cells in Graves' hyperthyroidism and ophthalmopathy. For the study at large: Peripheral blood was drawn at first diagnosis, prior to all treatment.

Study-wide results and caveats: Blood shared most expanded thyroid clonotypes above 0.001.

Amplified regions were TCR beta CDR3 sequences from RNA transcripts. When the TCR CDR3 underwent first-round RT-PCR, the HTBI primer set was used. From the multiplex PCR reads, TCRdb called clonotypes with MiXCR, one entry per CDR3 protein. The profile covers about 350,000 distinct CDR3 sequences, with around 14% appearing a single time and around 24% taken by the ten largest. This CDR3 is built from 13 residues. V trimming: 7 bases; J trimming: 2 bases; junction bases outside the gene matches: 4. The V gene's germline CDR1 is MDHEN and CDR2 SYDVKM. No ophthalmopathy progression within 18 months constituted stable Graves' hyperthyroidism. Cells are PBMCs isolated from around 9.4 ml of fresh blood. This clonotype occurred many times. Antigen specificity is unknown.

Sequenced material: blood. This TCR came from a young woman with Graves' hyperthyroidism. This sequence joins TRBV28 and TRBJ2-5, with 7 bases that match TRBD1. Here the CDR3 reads CASKGAPQETQYF. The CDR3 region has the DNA TGTGCCAGCAAGGGGGCCCCACAAGAGACCCAGTACTTC.